This T cell receptor beta chain was profiled in a study of T cells after yellow fever vaccination (dated by TCRdb to 2018 to 2020). Concerning the study at large: The SMART-Seq v4 Ultra Low Input RNA kit was used to prepare libraries from fractions with low cell numbers. Two healthy male donors made up the cohort, one aged 18 to 29 years and the other aged 30 to 40 years. To follow T-cell clones before and after primary and booster YFV17D yellow fever vaccination, bulk TCR alpha and beta repertoires were sequenced over time. Bulk PBMC replicates and cell subsets were isolated from blood drawn at multiple timepoints before and after both primary and secondary immunization. General findings and caveats noted by the study authors: A small share of clonotypes was detected in both CD4 and CD8 compartments, with the overlap likely arising from convergent recombination. The secondary T-cell response was weaker than the primary response but faster, peaking on day 5 instead of day 15. After the booster, most clones that had expanded after primary vaccination were detected again (nearly 98% of CD4 and under 90% of CD8), suggesting broad maintenance of memory. Only a couple of donors were included in the study, so the extent to which the findings can be generalized is limited. Computational filtering was required because FACS-sorted repertoires could contain abundant contaminating clonotypes from the bulk population.

The V and J ends are trimmed by 2 bases and 2 bases, leaving 11 bases between them. The CDR3 runs 15 residues from the cysteine to the phenylalanine. Only the CDR3 portion is preserved as DNA: 45 bases, with reading frame beginning at the first base. The germline V gene gives CDR1 as SGHRS and CDR2 as YFSETQ. Comment on this clonotype: Its antigen is still unknown. The sample holds no much larger clone one base away, and base qualities are not on file.

What this sample's treatment or condition label stands for: live attenuated yellow fever vaccine strain. At each blood-draw timepoint, two biological replicates of bulk PBMCs were collected. PBMCs were isolated from peripheral blood using a standard Ficoll-Paque protocol. TriZol was used to extract RNA from bulk PBMCs, from CD4 and CD8 fractions, and from dextramer-positive and dextramer-negative fractions. Synthesis of TCR cDNA relied on 5'RACE template switching, a step that introduced a universal primer site along with unique molecular identifiers. Priming of cDNA synthesis was performed from both the TCR alpha and TCR beta constant segments. Library amplification used two PCR steps, and the second PCR step added sample barcodes and sequencing adapters. Sequencing of libraries was done on Illumina HiSeq 2500 (2x100 bp) or NovaSeq (2x150 bp). Under the source paper's analysis protocol: MIGEC handled demultiplexing of reads and collapsing into UMI consensus sequences, while MiXCR performed V(D)J alignment. Vaccine-responding clonotypes were identified with edgeR using replicate PBMC samples, with FDR below 0.01 and a log2 fold change above 5 up to day 15 being required. CD4 or CD8 identity was assigned to each bulk clonotype according to whether the clonotype was present at higher abundance in the sequenced CD4 repertoire or the sequenced CD8 repertoire. TCRdb trimmed the raw reads at Q25, called clones with MiXCR and kept productive beta chains. Entries that share a CDR3 protein sequence are merged under the most common genes and DNA. These V and J calls are TCRdb output, not the study's own analysis. The sample table contains 450,000 to 650,000 distinct CDR3 sequences; only one count was recorded for 20% to 25% of them. Less than 20% of the sample rests with the top ten.

The chain uses TRBV5-1 and TRBJ2-1, with the identity of the D gene unclear. The receptor's source is a man younger than 35 who received the YFV17D yellow fever vaccine. This specimen consisted of PBMCs, obtained roughly 23 days after the first yellow fever vaccination. The CDR3 reads CASSFNFRPYNEQFF. The DNA sequence reads TGCGCCAGCAGCTTCAACTTTAGGCCCTACAATGAGCAGTTCTTC.